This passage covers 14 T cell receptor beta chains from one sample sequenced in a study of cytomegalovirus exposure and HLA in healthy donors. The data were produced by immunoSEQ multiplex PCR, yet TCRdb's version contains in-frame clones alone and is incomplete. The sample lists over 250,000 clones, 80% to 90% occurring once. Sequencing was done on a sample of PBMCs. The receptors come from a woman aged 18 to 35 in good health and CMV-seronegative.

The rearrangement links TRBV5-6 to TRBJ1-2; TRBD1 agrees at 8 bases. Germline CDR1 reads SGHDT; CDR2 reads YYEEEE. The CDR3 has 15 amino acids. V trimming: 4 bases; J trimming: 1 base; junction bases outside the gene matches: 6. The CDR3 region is CASSPRTGYNYGYTF. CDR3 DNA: TGTGCCAGCAGCCCCCGGACAGGGTATAACTATGGCTACACCTTC.

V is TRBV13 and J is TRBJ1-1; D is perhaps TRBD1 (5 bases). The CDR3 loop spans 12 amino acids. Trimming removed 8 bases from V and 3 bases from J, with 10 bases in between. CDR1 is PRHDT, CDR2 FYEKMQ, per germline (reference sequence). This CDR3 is CASGLGDTEAFF. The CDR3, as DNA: TGTGCCAGCGGACTAGGGGACACTGAAGCTTTCTTT.

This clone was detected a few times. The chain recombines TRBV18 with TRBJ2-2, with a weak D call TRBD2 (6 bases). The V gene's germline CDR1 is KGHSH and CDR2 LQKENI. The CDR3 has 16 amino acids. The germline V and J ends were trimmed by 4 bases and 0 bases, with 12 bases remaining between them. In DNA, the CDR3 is TGTGCCAGCTCACGGGTTGGGACTTCGAACACCGGGGAGCTGTTTTTT. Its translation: CASSRVGTSNTGELFF.

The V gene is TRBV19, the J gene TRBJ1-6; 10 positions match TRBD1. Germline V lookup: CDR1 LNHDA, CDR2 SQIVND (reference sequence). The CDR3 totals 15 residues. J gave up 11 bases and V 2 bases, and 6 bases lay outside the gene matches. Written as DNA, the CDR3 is TGTGCCAGTAGTATATCAGGGACAGGGGCGCCACCCCTCCACTTT. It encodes CASSISGTGAPPLHF.

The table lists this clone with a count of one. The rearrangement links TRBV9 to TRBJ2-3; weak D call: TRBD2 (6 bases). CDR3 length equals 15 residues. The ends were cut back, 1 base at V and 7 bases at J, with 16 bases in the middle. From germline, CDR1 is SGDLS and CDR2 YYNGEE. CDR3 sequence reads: CASSVRTTIEYTQYF. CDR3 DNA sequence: TGTGCCAGCAGCGTACGGACTACCATCGAGTATACGCAGTATTTT.

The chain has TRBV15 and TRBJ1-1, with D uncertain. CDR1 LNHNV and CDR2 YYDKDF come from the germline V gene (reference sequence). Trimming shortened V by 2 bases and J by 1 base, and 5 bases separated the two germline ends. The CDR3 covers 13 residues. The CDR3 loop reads CATSRLKNTEAFF. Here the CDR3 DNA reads TGTGCCACCAGCAGACTTAAGAACACTGAAGCTTTCTTT.

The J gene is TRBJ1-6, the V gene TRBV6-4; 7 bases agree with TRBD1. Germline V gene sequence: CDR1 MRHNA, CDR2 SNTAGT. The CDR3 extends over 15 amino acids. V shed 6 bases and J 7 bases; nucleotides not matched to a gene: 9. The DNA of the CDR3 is TGTGCCAGCAGCGCAGACAGGGATCGAAATTCACCCCTCCACTTT. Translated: CASSADRDRNSPLHF.

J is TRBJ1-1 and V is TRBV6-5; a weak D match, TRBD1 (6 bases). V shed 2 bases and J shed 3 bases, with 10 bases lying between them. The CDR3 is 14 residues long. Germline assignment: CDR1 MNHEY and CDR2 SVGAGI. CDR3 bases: TGTGCCAGCAGTTACCAAAACAGGGACACTGAAGCTTTCTTT. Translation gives CASSYQNRDTEAFF.

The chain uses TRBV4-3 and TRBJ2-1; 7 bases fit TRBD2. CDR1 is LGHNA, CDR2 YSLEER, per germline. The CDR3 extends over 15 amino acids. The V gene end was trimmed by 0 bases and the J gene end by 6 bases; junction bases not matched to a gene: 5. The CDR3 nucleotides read TGCGCCAGCAGCCAAGATCGGACTAGTGTCAATGAGCAGTTCTTC. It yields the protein CASSQDRTSVNEQFF.

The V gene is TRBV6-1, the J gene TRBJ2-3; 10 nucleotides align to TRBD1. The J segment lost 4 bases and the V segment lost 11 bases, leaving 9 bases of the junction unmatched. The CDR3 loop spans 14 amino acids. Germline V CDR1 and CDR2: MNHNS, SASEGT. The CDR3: CALSGQGGADTQYF. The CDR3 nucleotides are TGTGCCCTTTCAGGACAGGGGGGAGCAGATACGCAGTATTTT.

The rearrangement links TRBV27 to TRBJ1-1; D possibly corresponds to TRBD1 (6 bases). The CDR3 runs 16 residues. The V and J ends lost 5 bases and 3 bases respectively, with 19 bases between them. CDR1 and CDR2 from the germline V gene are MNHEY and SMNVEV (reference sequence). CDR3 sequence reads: CASSPSRTVSYTEAFF. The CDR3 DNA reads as TGTGCCAGCAGTCCTTCCAGGACAGTATCGTACACTGAAGCTTTCTTT.

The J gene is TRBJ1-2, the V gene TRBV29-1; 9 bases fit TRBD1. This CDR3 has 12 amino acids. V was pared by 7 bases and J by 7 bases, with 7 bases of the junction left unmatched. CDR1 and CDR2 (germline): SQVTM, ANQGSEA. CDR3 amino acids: CSAGDREGGYTF. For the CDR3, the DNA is TGCAGCGCCGGGGACAGGGAAGGTGGCTACACCTTC.

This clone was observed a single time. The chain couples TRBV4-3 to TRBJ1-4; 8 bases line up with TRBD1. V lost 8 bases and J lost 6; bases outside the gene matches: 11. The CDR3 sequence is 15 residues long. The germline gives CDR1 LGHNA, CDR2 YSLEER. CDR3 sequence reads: CASGEQGDKDEKLFF. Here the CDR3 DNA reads TGCGCCAGCGGGGAACAGGGGGACAAGGATGAAAAACTGTTTTTT.

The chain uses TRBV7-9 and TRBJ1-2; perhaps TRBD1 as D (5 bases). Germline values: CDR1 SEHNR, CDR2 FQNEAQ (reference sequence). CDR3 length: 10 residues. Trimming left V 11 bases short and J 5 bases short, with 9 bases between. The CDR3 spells CAARGYGYTF. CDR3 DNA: TGTGCCGCAAGGGGTTATGGCTACACCTTC. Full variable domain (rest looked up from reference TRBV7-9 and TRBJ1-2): DTGVSQNPRHKITKRGQNVTFRCDPISEHNRLYWYRQTLGQGPEFLTYFQNEAQLEKSRLLSDRFSAERPKGSFSTLEIQRTEQGDSAMYLCAARGYGYTFGSGTRLTVV.